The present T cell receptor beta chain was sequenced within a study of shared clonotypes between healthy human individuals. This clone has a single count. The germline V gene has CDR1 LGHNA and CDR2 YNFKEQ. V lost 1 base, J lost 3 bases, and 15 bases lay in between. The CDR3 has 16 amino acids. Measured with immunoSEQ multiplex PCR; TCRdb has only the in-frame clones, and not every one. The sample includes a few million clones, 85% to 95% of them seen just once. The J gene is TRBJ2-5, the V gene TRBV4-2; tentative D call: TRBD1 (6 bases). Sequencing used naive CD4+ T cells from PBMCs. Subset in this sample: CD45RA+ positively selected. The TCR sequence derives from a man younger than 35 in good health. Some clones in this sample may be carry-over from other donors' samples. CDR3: CASSQVGSRGEETQYF. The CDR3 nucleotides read TGTGCCAGCAGCCAAGTCGGTAGCAGGGGAGAAGAGACCCAGTACTTC.